The clone carrying this TCR beta chain was recorded at least ten times. Its cognate antigen is unknown. This sample is part of a study of T cells in Graves' hyperthyroidism and ophthalmopathy. Amplified TCR beta CDR3 regions came from RNA transcripts. HTBI primers were the set used in a first-round RT-PCR of the TCR CDR3. MiXCR, run by TCRdb on the multiplex PCR reads, gives a single entry per CDR3 protein. The profile covers approximately 600,000 distinct CDR3 sequences, with approximately 15% appearing a single time and roughly 6.9% taken by the ten largest. Points from the study as a whole: Peripheral blood also featured most of the thyroid clonotypes expanded above 0.001.

Germline-derived CDR1 and CDR2 are SGHNT and YENEEA. The CDR3 covers 15 residues. Trimming cost V 1 base and J 5 bases, with 12 bases left between them. The specimen sequenced was blood. The chain recombines TRBV11-3 with TRBJ2-1; the D gene is possibly TRBD1 (5 bases). The clonotype comes from a woman aged 18 to 35 with Graves' ophthalmopathy. The CDR3 reads CASSLGGVGNNEQFF. The DNA for the CDR3 is TGTGCCAGCAGCTTAGGGGGCGTCGGCAACAATGAGCAGTTCTTC. The variable domain in full, completed from reference TRBV11-3 and TRBJ2-1, reads EAGVVQSPRYKIIEKKQPVAFWCNPISGHNTLYWYLQNLGQGPELLIRYENEEAVDDSQLPKDRFSAERLKGVDSTLKIQPAELGDSAVYLCASSLGGVGNNEQFFGPGTRLTVL.